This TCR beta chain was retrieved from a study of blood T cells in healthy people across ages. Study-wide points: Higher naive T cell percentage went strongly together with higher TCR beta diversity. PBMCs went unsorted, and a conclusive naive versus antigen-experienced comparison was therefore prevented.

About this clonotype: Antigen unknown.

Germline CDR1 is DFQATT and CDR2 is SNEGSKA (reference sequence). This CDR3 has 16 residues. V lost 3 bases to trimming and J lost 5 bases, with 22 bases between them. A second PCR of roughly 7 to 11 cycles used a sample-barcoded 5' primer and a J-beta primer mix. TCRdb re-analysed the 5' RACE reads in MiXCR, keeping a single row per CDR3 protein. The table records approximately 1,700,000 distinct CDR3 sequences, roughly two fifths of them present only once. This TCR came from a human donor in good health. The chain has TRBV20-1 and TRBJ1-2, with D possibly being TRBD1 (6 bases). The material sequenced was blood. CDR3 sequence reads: CSARTTGTRKEYGYTF. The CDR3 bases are TGCAGTGCTAGGACAACCGGGACAAGAAAAGAATATGGCTACACCTTC.